The 10 T cell receptor beta chains given below trace back to one sample, sequenced in a study of response to subunit inactivated influenza vaccine. TCRdb re-called the RT-PCR reads with MiXCR, one entry per CDR3 protein. The table shows under 750,000 distinct CDR3 sequences, with roughly 12% occurring only once. Source: PBMCs from blood, taken on the day of vaccination. The receptors shown here come from a man in his fifties or sixties who received an inactivated influenza vaccine.

This clonotype was observed a handful of times. V usage is TRBV6-6 and J usage is TRBJ1-5; D gene ambiguous. The V gene's germline CDR1 is MNHNY and CDR2 SVGAGI (reference sequence). V lost 4 bases and J lost 5, with 6 bases in between. The CDR3 covers 12 residues. The CDR3 DNA reads TGTGCCAGCAGTTCCATGGATCAGCCCCAGCATTTT. As protein: CASSSMDQPQHF.

In this sample, this clonotype turned up once. The chain uses TRBV4-1 and TRBJ2-7; 9 bases align to TRBD2. Looked up from germline, CDR1 is MGHRA and CDR2 is YSYEKL. Losses at the gene ends were 4 bases for V and 1 base for J; bases not matched to a gene: 8. The CDR3 spans 16 residues. CDR3: CASSLKSGGTSYEQYF. CDR3 nucleotide sequence: TGCGCCAGCAGCCTTAAAAGCGGGGGGACTTCCTACGAGCAGTACTTC.

A few counts support this clonotype. This chain uses TRBV6-1 with TRBJ1-1; TRBD1 might be the D (5 bases). CDR1 and CDR2 from the germline V gene are MNHNS and SASEGT. Trimming cost V 5 bases and J 2 bases, with 12 bases left between them. The length of the CDR3 is 14 residues. The CDR3: CASSQRGYNTEAFF. CDR3 sequence (DNA): TGTGCCAGCAGTCAGCGGGGCTATAACACTGAAGCTTTCTTT.

The CDR3 reads CASSWGWGQGNEQFF. The CDR3, as DNA: TGCGCCAGCAGCTGGGGATGGGGACAAGGCAATGAGCAGTTCTTC. V is TRBV5-1 and J is TRBJ2-1; D is possibly TRBD1 (6 bases). In germline, CDR1 is SGHRS, CDR2 YFSETQ. V lost 3 bases, J lost 6 bases, and 16 bases lay in between. CDR3 length: 15 amino acids.

This chain joins TRBV6-2 or TRBV6-3 and TRBJ2-3; 8 nucleotides line up with TRBD1. The CDR3 extends over 16 amino acids. The V segment lost 6 bases and the J segment 2 bases; nucleotides outside the gene matches: 10. The V gene's germline CDR1 is MNHEY and CDR2 SVGEGT. The CDR3 here is CASSSTQGGFTDTQYF. The DNA for the CDR3 is TGTGCCAGCAGCTCGACACAGGGGGGATTCACAGATACGCAGTATTTT.

In its sample, this clonotype was seen a few times. The chain employs TRBV4-1 and TRBJ2-3; D is uncertain. The V end lost 1 base, the J end lost 4 bases, and 6 bases lay between the germline ends. This CDR3 has 13 residues. CDR1 and CDR2 from the germline V gene are MGHRA and YSYEKL. DNA of the CDR3: TGCGCCAGCAGCCAAGTCCGTGCAGATACGCAGTATTTT. Translated, it gives CASSQVRADTQYF.

The chain combines TRBV10-3 with TRBJ2-3; 7 bases align to TRBD1. Trimming cost V 6 bases and J 0 bases; bases outside gene matches: 6. The CDR3 runs to 15 residues. The germline V gene has CDR1 ENHRY and CDR2 SYGVKD. CDR3 nucleotides: TGTGCCATCAGCCTGACAGGGACGAGCACAGATACGCAGTATTTT. It yields the protein CAISLTGTSTDTQYF.

This clonotype was picked up many times. J is TRBJ2-1 and V is TRBV19, with 7 bases fitting TRBD2. In germline, CDR1 is LNHDA, CDR2 SQIVND (reference sequence). CDR3 size: 17 residues. After removal of 2 bases from V and 4 bases from J, the junction contained 11 bases not matched to a gene. The chain's CDR3 is CASSIRSGLGPYNEQFF. The CDR3 coding sequence is TGTGCCAGTAGTATAAGGTCCGGACTAGGACCTTACAATGAGCAGTTCTTC.

This clonotype was seen a few times. The CDR3 reads CASSLRPGQAFF. CDR3 bases: TGTGCCAGCAGCTTGAGACCGGGACAGGCGTTCTTC. The rearrangement links TRBV7-2 to TRBJ2-1, with 8 bases aligning to TRBD1. The junction had 7 bases not matched to a gene; V was cut back by 3 bases and J by 15 bases. This CDR3 has 12 residues. Germline V CDR1 and CDR2: SGHTA, FQGNSA.

This clonotype has only a few counts. This rearrangement joins TRBV9 to TRBJ2-2; 11 bases align to TRBD2. Germline-derived CDR1 and CDR2 are SGDLS and YYNGEE. The CDR3 runs 17 residues. The junction had 8 bases not matched to a gene; V was cut back by 0 bases and J by 7 bases. CDR3 sequence: CASSVAHSGRANGELFF. The CDR3 nucleotides read TGTGCCAGCAGCGTAGCTCATAGCGGGAGGGCGAACGGGGAGCTGTTTTTT.